These T cell receptor beta chains were read from a single sample in a study of blood T cell repertoires in COVID-19. The method was immunoSEQ multiplex PCR; TCRdb's version includes in-frame clones alone and lacks a portion of them. The profile shows approximately 160,000 clones, roughly 84% of them singletons. The sample was peripheral blood. These receptors were taken from a woman aged 55-75 years with COVID-19, enrolled during active disease. Each CDR3 is given with its conserved first and last residue. D genes are given only for firm matches. Only part of the rows carry a size: once, few, many, or a class if the clone is expanded.

TGTGCCAGCAGCTTAAGGGACTGGCGAGATACGCAGTATTTT	CASSLRDWRDTQYF	NA	TRBJ2-3	TRBV7-3	NA
TGTGCCACCCTGACGACAGGGGGCGACTATGGCTACACCTTC	CATLTTGGDYGYTF	TRBD1	TRBJ1-2	TRBV2	NA
TGTGCCAGTAGTATAGTCGGGACAGGAGATCAGCCCCAGCATTTT	CASSIVGTGDQPQHF	TRBD1	TRBJ1-5	TRBV19	NA
TGTGCCAGCAGTTTCACAGGGGCTCCTGAAGCTTTCTTT	CASSFTGAPEAFF	TRBD1	TRBJ1-1	TRBV6-5	NA
TGCGCCAGCAGCTTGGGACAGCTCTATGGCTACACCTTC	CASSLGQLYGYTF	NA	TRBJ1-2	TRBV5-1	few
TGTGCCAGCAGTTACCGCGACAGATCCTACGAGCAGTACTTC	CASSYRDRSYEQYF	NA	TRBJ2-7	TRBV6-5	NA
TGTGCCAGCAAGTATCAGGGCCTTAAAGAGACCCAGTACTTC	CASKYQGLKETQYF	NA	TRBJ2-5	TRBV2	NA
TGCGCCAGCAGCTTTTTGACAGGGTCTGGAAACACCATATATTTT	CASSFLTGSGNTIYF	TRBD1	TRBJ1-3	TRBV5-1	NA
TGTGCCAGCAGTTTCCGACAGGGTTCCCACAATGAGCAGTTCTTC	CASSFRQGSHNEQFF	TRBD1	TRBJ2-1	TRBV27	NA
TGTGCCATCAGTGACCCGGGACAGGAGGAAGCTTTCTTT	CAISDPGQEEAFF	TRBD1	TRBJ1-1	TRBV10-3	NA
TGCAGTGCTAGTACGGGACAGGGGATTCGATATGGCTACACCTTC	CSASTGQGIRYGYTF	TRBD1	TRBJ1-2	TRBV20-1	NA
TGCAGTGCTAGTCTGGGGAGCACTGAAGCTTTCTTT	CSASLGSTEAFF	NA	TRBJ1-1	TRBV20-1	few
TGTGCCAGCAGCCTAACAGATACGCAGTATTTT	CASSLTDTQYF	NA	TRBJ2-3	TRBV3-1/TRBV3-2	NA
TGTGCCAGCAGCTCCCGAACAGGGGGAGGTAACTATGGCTACACCTTC	CASSSRTGGGNYGYTF	TRBD1	TRBJ1-2	TRBV9	NA
TGTGCTAGCAGCTTTGGACAGGGGGCGCACACCGGGGAGCTGTTTTTT	CASSFGQGAHTGELFF	TRBD1	TRBJ2-2	TRBV7-7	NA
TGCGCCAGCAGCCAATCCCGGGACAGATCCTACGAGCAGTACTTC	CASSQSRDRSYEQYF	TRBD1	TRBJ2-7	TRBV4-1	once
TGTGCCAGCAGCTGGGACAGGGGCTACACCTTC	CASSWDRGYTF	TRBD1	TRBJ1-2	TRBV6-5	NA
TGTGCCAGCAGCGCGGGGGCGCGGGGAGAGACCCAGTACTTC	CASSAGARGETQYF	NA	TRBJ2-5	TRBV5-6	NA
TGTGCCAGCAGCCAAGTCCGCGGAACCTACAATGAGCAGTTCTTC	CASSQVRGTYNEQFF	NA	TRBJ2-1	TRBV3-1/TRBV3-2	NA
TGTGCCAGCTCACGGTCTACAGGGGGCGGGACTGAAGCTTTCTTT	CASSRSTGGGTEAFF	TRBD1	TRBJ1-1	TRBV18	NA
TGTGCCAGTAACCCGGGACTAACAAACACCGGGGAGCTGTTTTTT	CASNPGLTNTGELFF	TRBD2	TRBJ2-2	TRBV19	NA
TGTGCCAGCTCACCATTGGCTAGCGGAGAGAATGAGCAGTTCTTC	CASSPLASGENEQFF	TRBD2	TRBJ2-1	TRBV18	NA
TGTGCCACCAGTGAGGGTGGGACAGGGTACAATGAGCAGTTCTTC	CATSEGGTGYNEQFF	TRBD1	TRBJ2-1	TRBV24-1	NA
TGTGCCAGCTCCCAACCGGACACTTCCTACGAGCAGTACTTC	CASSQPDTSYEQYF	NA	TRBJ2-7	TRBV18	NA
TGCGCCAGCAGGGAACGGGAGGGGACAGTTCCTAACTATGGCTACACCTTC	CASREREGTVPNYGYTF	TRBD1	TRBJ1-2	TRBV5-1	NA
TGTGCCAGCAGCCCCGTTGGAGGGAACACCGGGGAGCTGTTTTTT	CASSPVGGNTGELFF	NA	TRBJ2-2	TRBV25-1	NA
TGTGCCAGCAGTGAAGGTATAGGGGGGGGCAATCAGCCCCAGCATTTT	CASSEGIGGGNQPQHF	NA	TRBJ1-5	TRBV6-1	NA
TGTGCCAGCAGTCCTCGACAGAGTTTGCAGCCCCAGCATTTT	CASSPRQSLQPQHF	NA	TRBJ1-5	TRBV6-5	NA
TGTGCCAGCAGCCCCAACCGGACTAGCGGCTACACAGATACGCAGTATTTT	CASSPNRTSGYTDTQYF	TRBD2	TRBJ2-3	TRBV7-9	NA
TGCGCCAGCAGCTCGGGACAGGGGTTTGGTTCACCCCTCCACTTT	CASSSGQGFGSPLHF	TRBD1	TRBJ1-6	TRBV5-1	NA
TGTGCCAGCAGCTCCCCTCGGGACAGGGCCACGACCTACGAGCAGTACTTC	CASSSPRDRATTYEQYF	TRBD1	TRBJ2-7	TRBV7-9	NA
TGTGCCAGCAGTGAAGTGGCGGGACTAGCGGGGGGAGAGACCCAGTACTTC	CASSEVAGLAGGETQYF	TRBD2	TRBJ2-5	TRBV6-1	NA
TGCGCCAGCAGCCAAGACGGAGGCAGTGGGCGAGGCTACACCTTC	CASSQDGGSGRGYTF	NA	TRBJ1-2	TRBV4-1	NA
TGTGCCAGCAGCCTCTCCCCGGTTACGAACACTGAAGCTTTCTTT	CASSLSPVTNTEAFF	NA	TRBJ1-1	TRBV6-5	once
TGTGCCAGCAGCACAGCAGGGGGCGCCTATAATTCACCCCTCCACTTT	CASSTAGGAYNSPLHF	TRBD1	TRBJ1-6	TRBV5-6	NA
TGTGCCAGCAGTCGCCCGACTACCCTGAGGACCGGGGAGCTGTTTTTT	CASSRPTTLRTGELFF	NA	TRBJ2-2	TRBV3-1/TRBV3-2	NA
TGCGCCAGCAGCTTTCAGGGTCAACAGCCCCAGCATTTT	CASSFQGQQPQHF	NA	TRBJ1-5	TRBV5-1	NA
TGTGCCAGCAGCCAAGGGAGCGAGCAGTACTTC	CASSQGSEQYF	NA	TRBJ2-7	TRBV27	NA
TGCGCCAGCAGCCAAGATAGGACACCTACCTACGAGCAGTACTTC	CASSQDRTPTYEQYF	NA	TRBJ2-7	TRBV4-1	NA
TGTGCCAGCAGCTTATCTCTTCTTGGCTACACCTTC	CASSLSLLGYTF	NA	TRBJ1-2	TRBV7-9	few
TGTGCCAGCAGGAACACAGGGAAAACTGAAGCTTTCTTT	CASRNTGKTEAFF	NA	TRBJ1-1	TRBV12-3/TRBV12-4	once
TGTGCCAGTAGTCCTATATCGCCCGGTTCGGGCTATGGCTACACCTTC	CASSPISPGSGYGYTF	NA	TRBJ1-2	TRBV19	few
TGTGCCAGCAGTGATGGCAGCAATCAGCCCCAGCATTTT	CASSDGSNQPQHF	NA	TRBJ1-5	TRBV2	once
TGTGCCAGCAGTCGGGACAGCTATGAAAAACTGTTTTTT	CASSRDSYEKLFF	TRBD1	TRBJ1-4	TRBV2	NA
TGTGCCAGTTCTGCTCGGGCCAAAAACATTCAGTACTTC	CASSARAKNIQYF	NA	TRBJ2-4	TRBV19	once
TGTGCCAGCAGCCAATTGGGGGGGGCGGTTGGAGATACGCAGTATTTT	CASSQLGGAVGDTQYF	NA	TRBJ2-3	TRBV7-7	NA
TGTGCCAGCAACCCGGGACTACTGACCGGGGAGCTGTTTTTT	CASNPGLLTGELFF	TRBD2	TRBJ2-2	TRBV2	NA
TGTGCCAGCAGCATGAGGACAGGGTATTATTCACCCCTCCACTTT	CASSMRTGYYSPLHF	TRBD1	TRBJ1-6	TRBV5-8	NA
TGCGCCAGCAGCCCCAAACGCGGGGGAATCCACACTGAAGCTTTCTTT	CASSPKRGGIHTEAFF	NA	TRBJ1-1	TRBV5-1	NA
TGCGCCAGCAGCGTTAGTAGAGTAGCGCAGGGGGAGACCCAGTACTTC	CASSVSRVAQGETQYF	NA	TRBJ2-5	TRBV5-1	NA
TGTGCTAGCAGTCCAGCGGGAGGGGAGACCCAGTACTTC	CASSPAGGETQYF	TRBD2	TRBJ2-5	TRBV7-7	NA